These 3 T cell receptor beta chains originate from one sample sequenced in a study of cytomegalovirus exposure and HLA in healthy donors. The PCR employed 60 Vbeta primers together with 13 Jbeta primers. The assay was immunoSEQ multiplex PCR, and TCRdb's table has in-frame clones only and misses some. The sample records approximately 150,000 clones, 55% to 70% being singletons. The sequencing sample was made of PBMCs. These TCRs come from a woman aged 40 to 50 in good health and CMV-seropositive.

This clone was counted only a few times. This sequence joins TRBV5-4 and TRBJ2-3; 9 bases match TRBD1. The CDR3 has 14 residues. The V gene's germline CDR1 is SGHNT and CDR2 YYREEE (reference sequence). V was clipped by 9 bases and J by 2 bases; unmatched bases: 7. CDR3 bases: TGTGCCATGCCGGGACAGGGAGTCACAGATACGCAGTATTTT. This translates into CAMPGQGVTDTQYF.

The chain combines TRBV4-3 with TRBJ2-7, with D perhaps matching TRBD2 (5 bases). In germline, CDR1 is LGHNA, CDR2 YSLEER. There are 16 residues in the CDR3. V lost 3 bases, J lost 2 bases, and 17 bases lay in between. CDR3 amino acids: CASSQSLAGRTYEQYF. The CDR3 DNA follows: TGCGCCAGCAGCCAGAGCCTCGCGGGTAGAACCTACGAGCAGTACTTC.

The chain links TRBV6-6 to TRBJ2-1; TRBD2 matches 10 bases. The V gene end was trimmed by 4 bases and the J gene end by 0 bases; junction bases not matched to a gene: 3. The CDR3 runs 16 residues. Germline V gene sequence: CDR1 MNHNY, CDR2 SVGAGI (reference sequence). CDR3 sequence: CASSWPSGGSYNEQFF. The CDR3 DNA sequence: TGTGCCAGCAGTTGGCCTAGCGGGGGCTCCTACAATGAGCAGTTCTTC.